The sequence of this T cell receptor (beta chain) was determined in a study of blood T cell repertoires in COVID-19. On the study more broadly: Spain, Italy and the United States supplied samples that represented acute and convalescent COVID-19. The cDNA or gDNA used as material had been derived from T cells, B-cell-depleted T cells, or PBMCs.

Some clones are missing from TCRdb's copy, which holds only in-frame ones; the method was immunoSEQ multiplex PCR. The data hold around 130,000 clones, with over 80% observed a single time. Germline V gene lookup returns CDR1 MNHEY and CDR2 SMNVEV (reference sequence). This CDR3 has 16 amino acids. V lost 5 bases, J lost 4 bases, and 5 bases stayed unmatched. The sequence came from a man in his forties with active or convalescent COVID-19. The V gene is TRBV27, the J gene TRBJ2-2; 12 bases are a match to TRBD1. The sequencing input was peripheral blood. CDR3 DNA sequence: TGTGCCAGCAGTCGGGGGACAGGGGGCGGCACCGGGGAGCTGTTTTTT. Translated: CASSRGTGGGTGELFF.